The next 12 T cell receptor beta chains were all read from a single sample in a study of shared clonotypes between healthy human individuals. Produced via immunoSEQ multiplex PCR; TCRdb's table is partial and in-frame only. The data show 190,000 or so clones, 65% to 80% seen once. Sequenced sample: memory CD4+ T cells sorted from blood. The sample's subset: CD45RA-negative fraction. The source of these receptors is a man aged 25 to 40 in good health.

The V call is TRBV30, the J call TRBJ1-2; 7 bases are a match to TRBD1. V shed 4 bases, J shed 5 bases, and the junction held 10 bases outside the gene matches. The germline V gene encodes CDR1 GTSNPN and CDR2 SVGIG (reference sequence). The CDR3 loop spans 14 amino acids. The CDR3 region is CAWTRTGAEYGYTF. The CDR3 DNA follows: TGTGCCTGGACACGAACAGGGGCGGAGTATGGCTACACCTTC.

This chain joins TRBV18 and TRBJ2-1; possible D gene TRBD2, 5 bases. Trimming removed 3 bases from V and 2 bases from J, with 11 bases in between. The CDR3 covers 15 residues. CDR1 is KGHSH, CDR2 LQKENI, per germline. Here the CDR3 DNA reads TGTGCCAGCTCACCCGGGGTTGTAACCTACAATGAGCAGTTCTTC. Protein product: CASSPGVVTYNEQFF. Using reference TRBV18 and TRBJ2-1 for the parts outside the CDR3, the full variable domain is NAGVMQNPRHLVRRRGQEARLRCSPMKGHSHVYWYRQLPEEGLKFMVYLQKENIIDESGMPKERFSAEFPKEGPSILRIQQVVRGDSAAYFCASSPGVVTYNEQFFGPGTRLTVL.

The CDR3 is CATSEEGRGNLFNEKLFF. The CDR3, as DNA: TGTGCCACCAGCGAGGAGGGAAGGGGGAATCTTTTCAATGAAAAACTGTTTTTT. This chain links TRBV15 with TRBJ1-4; possibly TRBD1 for D (6 bases). Trimming left V 5 bases short and J 5 bases short, with 24 bases between. Germline V gene sequence: CDR1 LNHNV, CDR2 YYDKDF (reference sequence). The CDR3 is 18 amino acids.

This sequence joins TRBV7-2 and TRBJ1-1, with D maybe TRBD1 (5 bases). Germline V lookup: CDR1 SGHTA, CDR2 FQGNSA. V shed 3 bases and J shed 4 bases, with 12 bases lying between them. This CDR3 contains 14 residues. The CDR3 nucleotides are TGTGCCAGCAGCTTTGGACATTCGGGCACTGAAGCTTTCTTT. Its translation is CASSFGHSGTEAFF.

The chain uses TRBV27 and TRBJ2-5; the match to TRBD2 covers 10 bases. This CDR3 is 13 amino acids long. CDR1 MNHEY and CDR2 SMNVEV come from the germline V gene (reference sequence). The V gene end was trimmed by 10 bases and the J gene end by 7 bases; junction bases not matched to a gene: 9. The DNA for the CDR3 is TGTGCCACCAGGAGCGGGAGGGTCGGGACCCAGTACTTC. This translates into CATRSGRVGTQYF.

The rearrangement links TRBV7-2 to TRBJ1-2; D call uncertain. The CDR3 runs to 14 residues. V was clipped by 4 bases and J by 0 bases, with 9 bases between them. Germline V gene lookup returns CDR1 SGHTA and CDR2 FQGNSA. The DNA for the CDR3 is TGTGCCAGCAGCTCCTCGCGGACTAACTATGGCTACACCTTC. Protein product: CASSSSRTNYGYTF.

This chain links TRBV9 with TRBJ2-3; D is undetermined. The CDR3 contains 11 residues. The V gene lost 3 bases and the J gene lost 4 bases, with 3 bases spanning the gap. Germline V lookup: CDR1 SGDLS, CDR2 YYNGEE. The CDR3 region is CASSEADTQYF. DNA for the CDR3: TGTGCCAGCAGCGAGGCAGATACGCAGTATTTT.

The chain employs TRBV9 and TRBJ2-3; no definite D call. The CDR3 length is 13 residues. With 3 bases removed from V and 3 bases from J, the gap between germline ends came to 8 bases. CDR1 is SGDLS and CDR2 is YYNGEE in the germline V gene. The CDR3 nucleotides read TGTGCCAGCAGCGCCTTAGATACAGATACGCAGTATTTT. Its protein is CASSALDTDTQYF.

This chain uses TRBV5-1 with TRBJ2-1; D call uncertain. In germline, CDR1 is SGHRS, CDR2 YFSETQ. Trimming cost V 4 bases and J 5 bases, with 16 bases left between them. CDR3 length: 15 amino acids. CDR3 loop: CASSPDRQNHNEQFF. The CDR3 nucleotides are TGCGCCAGCAGCCCGGACCGCCAAAACCACAATGAGCAGTTCTTC.

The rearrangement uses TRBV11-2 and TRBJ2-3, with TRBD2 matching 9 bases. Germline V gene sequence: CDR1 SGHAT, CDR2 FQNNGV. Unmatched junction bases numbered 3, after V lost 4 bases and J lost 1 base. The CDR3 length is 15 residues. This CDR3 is CASSSKREGTDTQYF. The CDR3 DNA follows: TGTGCCAGCAGCTCAAAGCGGGAGGGCACAGATACGCAGTATTTT.

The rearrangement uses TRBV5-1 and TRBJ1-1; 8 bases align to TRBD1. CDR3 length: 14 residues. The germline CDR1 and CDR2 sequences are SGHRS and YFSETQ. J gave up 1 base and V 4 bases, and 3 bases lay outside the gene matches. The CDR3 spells CASSRQGPNTEAFF. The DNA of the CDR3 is TGCGCCAGCAGCCGACAGGGGCCGAACACTGAAGCTTTCTTT. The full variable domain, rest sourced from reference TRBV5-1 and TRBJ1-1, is KAGVTQTPRYLIKTRGQQVTLSCSPISGHRSVSWYQQTPGQGLQFLFEYFSETQRNKGNFPGRFSGRQFSNSRSEMNVSTLELGDSALYLCASSRQGPNTEAFFGQGTRLTVV.

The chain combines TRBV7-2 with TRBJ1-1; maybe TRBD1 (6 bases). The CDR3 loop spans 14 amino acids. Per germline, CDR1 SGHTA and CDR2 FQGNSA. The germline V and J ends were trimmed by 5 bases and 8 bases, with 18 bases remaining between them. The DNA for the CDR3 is TGTGCCAGCAGCCCCATGGCGGGGGGCAGAGAAGCTTTCTTT. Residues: CASSPMAGGREAFF.